This passage covers 16 T cell receptor beta chains from one sample sequenced in a study of cytomegalovirus exposure and HLA in healthy donors. PCR was performed using 60 Vbeta and 13 Jbeta primers. Generated by immunoSEQ multiplex PCR, the TCRdb table keeps only in-frame clones and is missing some. The sample carries approximately 180,000 clones, about 90% recorded once. Sequenced: PBMCs. The receptor source for this set is a girl under three years old in good health and CMV-seronegative.

The chain employs TRBV7-9 and TRBJ2-1; 12 bases are a match to TRBD2. Germline CDR1 reads SEHNR; CDR2 reads FQNEAQ (reference sequence). This CDR3 region has 16 residues. The ends lost 5 bases at V and 2 bases at J; junction bases unmatched: 4. The CDR3 nucleotides read TGTGCCAGCAGCCCACCTAGCGGGGGGGCCTACAATGAGCAGTTCTTC. As protein: CASSPPSGGAYNEQFF.

This clone has only one observation. The chain employs TRBV28 and TRBJ2-1; possibly TRBD2 for D (6 bases). V was pared by 6 bases and J by 3 bases, with 12 bases between. The germline V gene encodes CDR1 MDHEN and CDR2 SYDVKM. The CDR3 is 14 residues long. DNA of the CDR3: TGTGCCAGCAGGTTCGCGGGATTCTACAATGAGCAGTTCTTC. Translated: CASRFAGFYNEQFF.

This clone came up once. The gene calls are TRBV14 and TRBJ2-3, with D perhaps matching TRBD1 (6 bases). The germline V and J ends were trimmed by 0 bases and 3 bases, with 13 bases remaining between them. Looked up from germline, CDR1 is SGHDN and CDR2 is FVKESK. This CDR3 is 16 amino acids long. The CDR3 loop reads CASSQDRGSGTDTQYF. The CDR3 DNA reads TGTGCCAGCAGCCAAGACAGGGGTTCGGGAACAGATACGCAGTATTTT.

V gene TRBV11-2 combines with J gene TRBJ1-5; 8 bases agree with TRBD1. Germline-derived CDR1 and CDR2 are SGHAT and FQNNGV. V lost 5 bases to trimming and J lost 2 bases; unmatched junction nucleotides: 5. The CDR3 spans 15 residues. The CDR3: CASSGTGKGNQPQHF. CDR3 nucleotide sequence: TGTGCCAGCAGCGGGACAGGAAAGGGCAATCAGCCCCAGCATTTT.

The chain is built from TRBV28 and TRBJ1-1; no definite D call. V lost 7 bases and J 0 bases, leaving 6 bases between the germline ends. This CDR3 has 12 residues. The germline CDR1 and CDR2 sequences are MDHEN and SYDVKM. CDR3 DNA: TGTGCCAGCACTATCATGAACACTGAAGCTTTCTTT. It is translated as CASTIMNTEAFF.

This chain links TRBV7-2 with TRBJ2-7; 8 bases align to TRBD1. Germline V gives CDR1 SGHTA, CDR2 FQGNSA. CDR3 size: 15 residues. V gave up 4 bases and J gave up 3 bases; unmatched junction bases: 8. In nucleotides, the CDR3 is TGTGCCAGCAGCTCCGTACTCGACAGGGGCTACGAGCAGTACTTC. Its translation is CASSSVLDRGYEQYF.

The chain couples TRBV4-1 to TRBJ2-2; 7 nucleotides agree with TRBD1. J lost 4 bases, V lost 4 bases, and 6 bases had no gene match. The CDR3 extends over 15 amino acids. Per germline, CDR1 MGHRA and CDR2 YSYEKL. Here the CDR3 DNA reads TGCGCCAGCAGCCGAGACAGGGTCGGCACCGGGGAGCTGTTTTTT. It encodes CASSRDRVGTGELFF.

V is TRBV11-3 and J is TRBJ1-1; 9 bases agree with TRBD1. The ends lost 4 bases at V and 1 base at J; junction bases unmatched: 1. Germline CDR1 SGHNT, CDR2 YENEEA. The CDR3 covers 14 residues. CDR3 sequence reads: CASSSGQGNTEAFF. As DNA, the CDR3 is TGTGCCAGCAGCTCGGGACAGGGGAACACTGAAGCTTTCTTT.

The genes are TRBV7-9 and TRBJ1-4; D might be TRBD1 (5 bases). With 1 base removed from V and 8 bases from J, the gap between germline ends came to 14 bases. The CDR3 has 15 amino acids. From germline, CDR1 is SEHNR and CDR2 FQNEAQ (reference sequence). The DNA of the CDR3 is TGTGCCAGCAGCTTAGGCCGGGGCGGGGACGAAAAACTGTTTTTT. It codes for CASSLGRGGDEKLFF.

The chain combines TRBV7-6 with TRBJ2-1; D might be TRBD1 (6 bases). The germline V gene encodes CDR1 SGHVS and CDR2 FNYEAQ. With 2 bases removed from V and 5 bases from J, the gap between germline ends came to 10 bases. The CDR3 covers 14 residues. CDR3 sequence (DNA): TGTGCCAGCAGCTTAATTACAGGGCACAATGAGCAGTTCTTC. Translation gives CASSLITGHNEQFF.

The chain joins TRBV11-2 to TRBJ1-2; D may be TRBD1 (5 bases). From germline, CDR1 is SGHAT and CDR2 FQNNGV. CDR3 length: 15 amino acids. V lost 6 bases, J lost 3 bases, and 17 bases lay in between. The CDR3 reads CASRGTRGGDYGYTF. CDR3 in DNA: TGTGCCAGCAGAGGTACTAGAGGAGGGGACTATGGCTACACCTTC.

DNA for the CDR3: TGTGCCAGCAGTTTATTCAGTTCGAACACCGGGGAGCTGTTTTTT. Its protein is CASSLFSSNTGELFF. The chain is built from TRBV27 and TRBJ2-2, with unresolved D. CDR3 size: 15 residues. Germline assignment: CDR1 MNHEY and CDR2 SMNVEV (reference sequence). V was trimmed by 1 base and J by 0 bases, leaving 6 bases between them.

In this sample, this clone turned up once. Other DNA sequences in this sample translate to the same CDR3. The V and J genes are TRBV29-1 and TRBJ1-1; D call uncertain. Germline CDR1 reads SQVTM; CDR2 reads ANQGSEA. V shed 4 bases and J shed 5 bases, with 8 bases lying between them. The CDR3 loop spans 11 amino acids. The CDR3 region is CSVVRGTEAFF. The CDR3 nucleotides read TGCAGCGTTGTCCGGGGAACTGAAGCTTTCTTT. Supplemented by reference TRBV29-1 and TRBJ1-1, the full variable domain reads SAVISQKPSRDICQRGTSLTIQCQVDSQVTMMFWYRQQPGQSLTLIATANQGSEATYESGFVIDKFPISRPNLTFSTLTVSNMSPEDSSIYLCSVVRGTEAFFGQGTRLTVV.

The V gene is TRBV2, the J gene TRBJ2-5, with a tentative D call TRBD1 (6 bases). CDR1 SNHLY and CDR2 FYNNEI come from the germline V gene. There are 15 residues in the CDR3. V lost 2 bases and J lost 5, with 15 bases in between. The CDR3 nucleotides are TGTGCCAGCAGTGAATGGTCGCCGAGGGGGGAGACCCAGTACTTC. Translation: CASSEWSPRGETQYF.

The chain employs TRBV11-2 and TRBJ1-2; 8 nucleotides align to TRBD1. The length of the CDR3 is 14 residues. The junction had 10 bases not matched to a gene; V was cut back by 6 bases and J by 7 bases. Germline CDR1 SGHAT, CDR2 FQNNGV. The CDR3 here is CASRKPGQVAGYTF. The CDR3 region has the DNA TGTGCCAGCAGAAAACCGGGACAGGTGGCTGGCTACACCTTC.

The V call is TRBV7-8, the J call TRBJ2-5; TRBD2 matches 10 bases. Unmatched junction bases numbered 12, after V lost 2 bases and J lost 3 bases. Germline V gene lookup returns CDR1 SGHVS and CDR2 FQNEAQ. The CDR3 spans 18 residues. The DNA for the CDR3 is TGTGCCAGCAGCTTAAGGGGAGGCGCTAGCGGGGGTAAAGAGACCCAGTACTTC. It is translated as CASSLRGGASGGKETQYF.